The 3 T cell receptor beta chains presented below share a single source sample, sequenced in a study of T cell repertoires in cytomegalovirus infection. Which antigens these TCRs recognize remains unknown. Using its own MiXCR run on the reads, TCRdb lists one record per CDR3 protein. The table has roughly 920,000 distinct CDR3 sequences, 25% to 40% seen once. The material sequenced was cultured CD8+ T cells from PBMCs, taken from culture after CMV antigen stimulation. These receptors were taken from a human donor in good health (CMV status not recorded). Some clones in this sample may be carry-over from other donors' samples.

This chain uses TRBV27 with TRBJ2-7, with D possibly being TRBD1 or TRBD2 (6 bases each). The CDR3 totals 15 residues. CDR1 and CDR2 from the germline V gene are MNHEY and SMNVEV (reference sequence). Between the trimmed V and J ends, which lost 2 bases and 2 bases, there was a span of 13 bases. The CDR3 here is CASSLRGASTYEQYV. In DNA, the CDR3 is TGTGCCAGCAGTTTAAGGGGGGCCAGTACCTACGAGCAGTACGTC.

This clonotype was observed at least ten times. The rearrangement uses TRBV7-6 and TRBJ2-7; the match to TRBD2 covers 13 bases. Germline CDR1 is SGHVS and CDR2 is FNYEAQ. This CDR3 region has 15 residues. V shed 5 bases and J 7 bases; nucleotides not matched to a gene: 8. CDR3 amino acids: CASSATSGGVYEQYF. CDR3 in DNA: TGTGCCAGCAGCGCAACTAGCGGGGGGGTTTATGAGCAGTACTTC. The variable domain in full, with the rest retrieved from reference TRBV7-6 and TRBJ2-7, is GAGVSQSPRYKVTKRGQDVALRCDPISGHVSLYWYRQALGQGPEFLTYFNYEAQQDKSGLPNDRFSAERPEGSISTLTIQRTEQRDSAMYRCASSATSGGVYEQYFGPGTRLTVT.

As for this clonotype: A read error may account for a junction end that differs from germline. The chain has TRBV7-6 and TRBJ1-1, with D unclear. The germline V gene encodes CDR1 SGHVS and CDR2 FNYEAQ. CDR3 length equals 15 residues. CDR3 sequence (DNA): TGTGCCAGCAGCTTATTTTCCCAACGGAACGCTGAAGCTTTCTTT. As protein: CASSLFSQRNAEAFF.